Listed below are T cell receptor beta chains from one sample, sequenced in a study of blood T cell repertoires in COVID-19. Assay: immunoSEQ multiplex PCR; the TCRdb copy retains only in-frame clones and omits some. The sample holds 250,000 or so clones, 75% to 90% seen once. Sequencing was done on a sample of peripheral blood. All receptors come from a woman between 35 and 50 years old who had recovered from COVID-19. CDR3s include the opening cysteine and the closing phenylalanine or tryptophan. D genes are given only for firm matches. Size is omitted from some rows. Given values are once, few, many or a class for expanded clones.

TRBJ2-5,-,TRBD2,TRBV19,TGTGCCAGTAGTATAGTGGCGGGGAGCGGGAGCGAGACCCAGTACTTC,CASSIVAGSGSETQYF
TRBJ2-5,-,TRBD1,TRBV6-6,TGTGCCAGCAGTTACTCATACAGGGGCCACCAAGAGACCCAGTACTTC,CASSYSYRGHQETQYF
TRBJ2-7,-,TRBD1,TRBV7-9,TGTGCCAGCAGCGCACTGGGACAGGGTGTCGACGAGCAGTACTTC,CASSALGQGVDEQYF
TRBJ2-2,-,-,TRBV7-9,TGTGCCAGCAGCATAGACGGTGCTGGGGAGCTGTTTTTT,CASSIDGAGELFF
TRBJ1-3,-,TRBD1,TRBV27,TGTGCCAGCAGTCTACAGGGGTCTTACGGAAACACCATATATTTT,CASSLQGSYGNTIYF
TRBJ2-7,-,-,TRBV3-1/TRBV3-2,TGTGCCAGCAGCCAACAGAACTACGAGCAGTACTTC,CASSQQNYEQYF
TRBJ1-1,-,TRBD1,TRBV7-6,TGTGCCAGCAGCTTAGGGGACAGGGGGGCGATGAACACTGAAGCTTTCTTT,CASSLGDRGAMNTEAFF
TRBJ2-2,-,TRBD2,TRBV4-1,TGCGCCAGCAGCCAAGATCGCAGCGGGGCGAACACCGGGGAGCTGTTTTTT,CASSQDRSGANTGELFF
TRBJ2-1,once,TRBD2,TRBV7-8,TGTGCCAGCAGCTTTACTAGCGGGGAATACAATGAGCAGTTCTTC,CASSFTSGEYNEQFF
TRBJ1-3,-,TRBD1,TRBV30,TGTGCCTGGAGTGTAGCGCGGACAGGGAGCTCTGGAAACACCATATATTTT,CAWSVARTGSSGNTIYF
TRBJ1-4,-,TRBD1,TRBV19,TGTGCCAGTAGTGGGGGACAGCGTGGCGAAAAACTGTTTTTT,CASSGGQRGEKLFF
TRBJ2-5,-,-,TRBV11-3,TGTGCCAGCAGCACGGACTCGCGGGAGACCCAGTACTTC,CASSTDSRETQYF
TRBJ1-3,-,-,TRBV5-6,TGTGCCAGCAGTTTCTCCGGGACAAGAAACACCATATATTTT,CASSFSGTRNTIYF
TRBJ1-2,-,-,TRBV9,TGTGCCAGCAATCCCGGTACCAACGATGGCTACACCTTC,CASNPGTNDGYTF
TRBJ1-2,-,TRBD1,TRBV9,TGTGCCAGCAGCTCCGGGACAGGGGAATATGGCTACACCTTC,CASSSGTGEYGYTF
TRBJ2-2,-,-,TRBV11-3,TGTGCCAGCAGCTTAGATACAGGGCGGAACGGGGAGCTGTTTTTT,CASSLDTGRNGELFF
TRBJ2-2,-,TRBD2,TRBV27,TGTGCCAGCGGGGGGACTAAGAACACCGGGGAGCTGTTTTTT,CASGGTKNTGELFF
TRBJ2-1,-,-,TRBV29-1,TGCAGCGTTGAAGGCGTTGCCTACAATGAGCAGTTCTTC,CSVEGVAYNEQFF
TRBJ2-2,-,-,TRBV4-1,TGCGCCAGCAGCCAAGCTAGTGCCCCCGGGGAGCTGTTTTTT,CASSQASAPGELFF
TRBJ2-7,-,TRBD2,TRBV15,TGTGCCATCGGGGGGGACGAGCAGTACTTC,CAIGGDEQYF
TRBJ1-3,-,-,TRBV30,TGTGCCTGGGCTCCTGGAAACACCATATATTTT,CAWAPGNTIYF
TRBJ1-1,-,-,TRBV30,TGTGCCTGGAGGGCTTCCCTCAGAATGAACACTGAAGCTTTCTTT,CAWRASLRMNTEAFF
TRBJ1-4,-,TRBD1,TRBV19,TGTGCCAGTAGCGACAGGGACACTAATGAAAAACTGTTTTTT,CASSDRDTNEKLFF
TRBJ2-1,-,TRBD2,TRBV2,TGTGCCAGCAGGGATAGCGGGCACTACAATGAGCAGTTCTTC,CASRDSGHYNEQFF
TRBJ2-7,-,-,TRBV21-1,TGTGCCAGCAGCAAACCCGGGGAACTAGCGGGACTGTATGAGTACTTC,CASSKPGELAGLYEYF
TRBJ2-1,-,TRBD2,TRBV3-1/TRBV3-2,TGTGCCAGCAGCCTACACACGGGACTAGCGGTGAATGAGCAGTTCTTC,CASSLHTGLAVNEQFF
TRBJ1-6,-,-,TRBV10-1,TGCGCCAGCAGTGAAACAGCCTATAATTCACCCCTCCACTTT,CASSETAYNSPLHF
TRBJ1-1,-,-,TRBV6-2/TRBV6-3,TGTGCCAGCAGTTACTCGACGAGCAGGACTGAAGCTTTCTTT,CASSYSTSRTEAFF
TRBJ2-5,-,-,TRBV27,TGTGCCAGCAGTTTCCGGCGGGGCGAGACCCAGTACTTC,CASSFRRGETQYF
TRBJ2-1,-,TRBD2,TRBV14,TGTGCCAGCAGCCACCGAGCGGGGAGTGGCGATGAGCAGTTCTTC,CASSHRAGSGDEQFF
TRBJ1-5,-,TRBD1,TRBV19,TGTGCCAGTAGTACTACAGGGGGGGGCCAGCCCCAGCATTTT,CASSTTGGGQPQHF
TRBJ2-1,once,TRBD1,TRBV5-4,TGTGCCAGCAGCCTGGGACAGGGGGGGGGTGAGCAGTTCTTC,CASSLGQGGGEQFF
TRBJ2-2,-,-,TRBV11-2,TGTGCCAGCAGCTTAGTCGACTACACCGGGGAGCTGTTTTTT,CASSLVDYTGELFF
TRBJ1-1,-,-,TRBV3-1/TRBV3-2,TGTGCCAGCAGCCAAGTGAGCGGCACTGAAGCTTTCTTT,CASSQVSGTEAFF
TRBJ2-3,few,-,TRBV19,TGTGCCAGTAGTATTACAGGGAGCACAGATACGCAGTATTTT,CASSITGSTDTQYF
TRBJ2-3,-,TRBD2,TRBV6-1,TGTGCCAGCAGTGAAGAAGGTCGACTAGCGGGCACAGATACGCAGTATTTT,CASSEEGRLAGTDTQYF
TRBJ2-1,-,TRBD2,TRBV20-1,TGCAGTGCTAGTATACTAGCGGGGAAATACAATGAGCAGTTCTTC,CSASILAGKYNEQFF
TRBJ2-1,-,-,TRBV3-1/TRBV3-2,TGTGCCAGCAGCCAAGGCTGGCGGGGGACATACAATGAGCAGTTCTTC,CASSQGWRGTYNEQFF
TRBJ1-2,-,-,TRBV5-5,TGTGCCAGCAGCGGCCACTATGGCTACACCTTC,CASSGHYGYTF
TRBJ2-7,-,-,TRBV3-1/TRBV3-2,TGTGCCAGCAGCCAAGGCCTAGCGCTAGAAGGCTACGAGCAGTACTTC,CASSQGLALEGYEQYF
TRBJ1-1,-,TRBD1,TRBV30,TGTGCCTTAGAGCGCCCGGGACAGGGAGGCACTGAAGCTTTCTTT,CALERPGQGGTEAFF
TRBJ2-1,-,TRBD2,TRBV5-1,TGCGCCAGCAGCTTGGCGGGAGGCACCCACAATGAGCAGTTCTTC,CASSLAGGTHNEQFF
TRBJ2-5,-,TRBD2,TRBV2,TGTGCCAGCAGCGCAAGACTAGCGGGAGAGACCCAGTACTTC,CASSARLAGETQYF
TRBJ1-2,-,TRBD1,TRBV7-2,TGTGCCAGCAGCTTAGAAGGGACAGACCCTAACTATGGCTACACCTTC,CASSLEGTDPNYGYTF
TRBJ2-1,-,TRBD2,TRBV24-1,TGTGCCACCAGTGATGCGGGACTGTCGGGACTAGCGGGAGGGCCTGTCCATGAGCAGTTCTTC,CATSDAGLSGLAGGPVHEQFF
TRBJ1-3,-,-,TRBV3-1/TRBV3-2,TGTGCCAGCAGCCAAGCTTGGGCCTCTGGAAACACCATATATTTT,CASSQAWASGNTIYF